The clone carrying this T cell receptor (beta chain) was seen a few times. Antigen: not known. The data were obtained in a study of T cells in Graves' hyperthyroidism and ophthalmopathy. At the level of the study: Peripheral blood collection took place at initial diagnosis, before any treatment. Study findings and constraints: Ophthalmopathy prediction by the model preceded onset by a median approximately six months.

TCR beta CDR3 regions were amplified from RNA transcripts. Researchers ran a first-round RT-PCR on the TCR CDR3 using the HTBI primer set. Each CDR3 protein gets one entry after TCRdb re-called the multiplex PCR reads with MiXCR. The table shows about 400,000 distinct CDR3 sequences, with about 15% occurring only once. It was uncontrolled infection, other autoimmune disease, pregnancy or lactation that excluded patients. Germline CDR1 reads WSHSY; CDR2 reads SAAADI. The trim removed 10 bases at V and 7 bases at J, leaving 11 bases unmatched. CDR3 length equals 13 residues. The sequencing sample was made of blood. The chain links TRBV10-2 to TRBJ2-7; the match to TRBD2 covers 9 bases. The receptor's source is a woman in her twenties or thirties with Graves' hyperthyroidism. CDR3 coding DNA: TGCGCCACCGGACTAGCGTTAAGTCGGGAGCAGTACTTC. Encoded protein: CATGLALSREQYF.